The present TCR beta chain was sequenced within a study of T cell repertoires in cytomegalovirus infection. From germline, CDR1 is MNHEY and CDR2 SMNVEV (reference sequence). Trimming took off 6 bases at V and 2 bases at J, with 11 bases between the two ends. The CDR3 covers 14 residues. One entry per CDR3 protein, called by TCRdb with MiXCR from the reads. The sample holds 300,000 to 450,000 distinct CDR3 sequences, roughly 20% seen once. This receptor was identified in a human donor in good health (CMV status not recorded). Some clones in this sample may be carry-over from other donors' samples. This chain connects TRBV27 to TRBJ2-1, with D uncertain. Specimen: PBMCs. The CDR3 DNA reads TGTGCCAGCAGGAACTATCTAACCTACAATGAGCAGTTCTTC. It is translated as CASRNYLTYNEQFF.